The TCR beta chain described here comes from a study of response to subunit inactivated influenza vaccine. Study-wide results and limits: The authors proposed limited new T cell recruitment per seasonal influenza vaccination.

One entry per CDR3 protein, called by TCRdb with MiXCR from the RT-PCR reads. The profile covers about 540,000 distinct CDR3 sequences, with around 13% appearing a single time and over 8.5% taken by the ten largest. As for this clonotype: As yet, its antigen is unknown.

The CDR3 contains 12 residues. V lost 3 bases and J 11 bases, leaving 14 bases between the germline ends. The germline CDR1 and CDR2 sequences are SGHAT and FQNNGV. The chain carries TRBV11-2 and TRBJ2-7; D not resolved. This material consisted of PBMCs from blood, taken 11 to 12 days after vaccination. The sequence derives from a man between 50 and 59 years old who received an inactivated influenza vaccine. In DNA form, the CDR3 reads TGTGCCAGCAGCTTCGCCCCTAAGATTAAGTACTTC. The encoded protein is CASSFAPKIKYF. The whole variable domain, filled in from reference TRBV11-2 and TRBJ2-7, reads EAGVAQSPRYKIIEKRQSVAFWCNPISGHATLYWYQQILGQGPKLLIQFQNNGVVDDSQLPKDRFSAERLKGVDSTLKIQPAKLEDSAVYLCASSFAPKIKYFGPGTRLTVT.